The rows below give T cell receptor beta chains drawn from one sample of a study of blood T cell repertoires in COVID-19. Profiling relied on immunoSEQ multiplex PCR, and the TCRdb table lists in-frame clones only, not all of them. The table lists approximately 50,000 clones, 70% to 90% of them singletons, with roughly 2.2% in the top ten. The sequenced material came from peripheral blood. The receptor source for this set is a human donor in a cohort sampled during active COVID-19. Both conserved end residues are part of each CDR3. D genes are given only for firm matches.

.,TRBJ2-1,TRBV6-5,CASSYLLGNEQFF
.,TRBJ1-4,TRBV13,CASSLSASGGLNEKLFF
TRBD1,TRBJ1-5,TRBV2,CASRSQGGQPQHF
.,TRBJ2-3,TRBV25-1,CASSVTKTSEKVTDTQYF
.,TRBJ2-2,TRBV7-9,CASSRTPGPGSGELFF
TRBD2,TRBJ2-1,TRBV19,CASTRRQGGLADYNEQFF
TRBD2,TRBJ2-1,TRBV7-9,CASSRGLAAKSSYNEQFF
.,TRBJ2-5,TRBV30,CAWSVVRETQYF
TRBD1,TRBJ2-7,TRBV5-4,CASSLDRVAYEQYF
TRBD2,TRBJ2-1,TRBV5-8,CASSPMKIAGGTNEQFF
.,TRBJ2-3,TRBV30,CAWNGRGDTDTQYF
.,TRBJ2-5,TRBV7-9,CASSFRRDQETQYF
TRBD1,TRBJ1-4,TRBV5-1,CASSYGTGEEKLFF
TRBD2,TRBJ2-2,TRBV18,CASSPRLAGGRSTGELFF
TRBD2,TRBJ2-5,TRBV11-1,CASKITSGGSETQYF
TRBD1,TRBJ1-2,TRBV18,CASSPGTGGGYTF
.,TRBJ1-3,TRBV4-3,CASSQGSWSSGNTIYF
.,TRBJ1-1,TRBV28,CASSLLRGMNTEAFF
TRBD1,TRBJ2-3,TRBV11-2,CASSLEGTGRSTDTQYF
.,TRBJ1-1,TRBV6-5,CASNRGGWNTEAFF
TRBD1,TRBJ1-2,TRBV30,CAWRGEGQSVGGYTF
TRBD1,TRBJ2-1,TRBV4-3,CASSPGQGLYNEQFF
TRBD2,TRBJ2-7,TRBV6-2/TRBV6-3,CASSYRQRGEQYF
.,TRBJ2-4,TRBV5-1,CASSPRPGEGDIQYF
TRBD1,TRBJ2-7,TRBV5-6,CASSSQGQGFYEQYF
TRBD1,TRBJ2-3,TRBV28,CASSLGQNTDTQYF
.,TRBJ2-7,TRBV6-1,CASSENLVSYEQYF
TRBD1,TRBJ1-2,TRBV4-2,CASSQESPLGQGTNYGYTF
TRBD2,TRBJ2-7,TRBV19,CASSIGTSGYEQYF
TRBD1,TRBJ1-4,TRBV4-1,CASRQTGGNRPTNEKLFF
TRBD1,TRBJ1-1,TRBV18,CASSPLDRANTEAFF
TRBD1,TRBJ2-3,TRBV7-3,CASSPRTGPVDTQYF
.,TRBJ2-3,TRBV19,CASIERGPTDTQYF
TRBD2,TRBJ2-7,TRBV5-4,CASSYRGGRTYEQYF
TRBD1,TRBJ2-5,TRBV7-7,CASSLDREETQYF
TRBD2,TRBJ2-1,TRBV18,CASSPPGLTFYNEQFF
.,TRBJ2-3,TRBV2,CASTGGITDTQYF
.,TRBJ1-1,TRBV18,CASSPGKAGNTEAFF
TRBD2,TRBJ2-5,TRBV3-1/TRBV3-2,CASSPGVLAGAPRRRRAQYF
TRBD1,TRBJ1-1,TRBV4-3,CASSPHDRGSEAFF
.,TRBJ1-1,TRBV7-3,CASSPTGVPGNTEAFF
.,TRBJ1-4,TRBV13,CASSFNLGEKLFF
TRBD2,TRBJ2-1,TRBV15,CATSSNSGGIAYNEQFF
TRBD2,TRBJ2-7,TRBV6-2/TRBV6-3,CASSSAGGGSYEQYF
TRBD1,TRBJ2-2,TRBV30,CAWSLVDRTGELFF
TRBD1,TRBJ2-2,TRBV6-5,CASRPDRGHTGELFF
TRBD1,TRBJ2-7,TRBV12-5,CASSGQNYEQYF
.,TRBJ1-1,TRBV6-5,CANRQENTEAFF
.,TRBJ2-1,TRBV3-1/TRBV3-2,CASSQTTKPPNNEQFF
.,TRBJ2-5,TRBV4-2,CASSQVAGGGETQYF